These 31 T cell receptor beta chains were all obtained from the same sample, sequenced in a study of CXCR3-negative and CXCR3-positive naive CD8 T cells. TRB cDNA libraries were made by UMI-labeled 5' RACE. No DNA is given; TCRdb re-called the 5' RACE reads and lists each CDR3 protein once. Here the sample table reports roughly 29,000 distinct CDR3 sequences. The specimen sequenced was memory CD8+ T cells from blood. All receptors come from a human donor in good health. Some clones in this sample may be carry-over from other donors' samples.

V usage is TRBV29-1 and J usage is TRBJ2-7. Germline CDR1 SQVTM, CDR2 ANQGSEA. CDR3 length: 12 residues. The CDR3 loop is CSVAVKRYEQYF.

The chain combines TRBV15 with TRBJ2-6; TCRdb's D call, TRBD1, is unchecked because there is no DNA. Germline-derived CDR1 and CDR2 are LNHNV and YYDKDF (reference sequence). This CDR3 region has 18 residues. CDR3 region: CATSRVETGNSGANVLTF.

The chain links TRBV28 to TRBJ2-7. The germline V gene has CDR1 MDHEN and CDR2 SYDVKM. The CDR3 covers 11 residues. This chain's CDR3 is CASSSYYEQYF.

The rearrangement joins TRBV7-8 to TRBJ2-7. CDR1 and CDR2 (germline): SGHVS, FQNEAQ. The CDR3 length is 15 residues. This CDR3 is CASSLARGKMYEQYF.

The rearrangement joins TRBV7-9 to TRBJ1-6. Germline CDR1 reads SEHNR; CDR2 reads FQNEAQ (reference sequence). The CDR3 has 12 residues. CDR3 sequence: CASSLAPAPLHF.

The chain uses TRBV9 and TRBJ2-3; with no DNA, the TCRdb D assignment of TRBD2 cannot be verified. CDR1 is SGDLS and CDR2 is YYNGEE in the germline V gene. The length of the CDR3 is 15 residues. The CDR3 protein is CASSGSGRGPNTQYF.

V gene TRBV5-1 combines with J gene TRBJ2-7; TCRdb designates TRBD2, a call that cannot be tested without DNA. CDR3 length: 15 amino acids. Germline-derived CDR1 and CDR2 are SGHRS and YFSETQ. CDR3: CASRPGGGLSYEQYF. The variable domain in full, with the rest retrieved from reference TRBV5-1 and TRBJ2-7, is KAGVTQTPRYLIKTRGQQVTLSCSPISGHRSVSWYQQTPGQGLQFLFEYFSETQRNKGNFPGRFSGRQFSNSRSEMNVSTLELGDSALYLCASRPGGGLSYEQYFGPGTRLTVT.

The V call is TRBV28, the J call TRBJ2-5; no DNA is available, so the TRBD1 call from TCRdb remains unchecked. The CDR3 covers 18 residues. CDR1 is MDHEN and CDR2 is SYDVKM in the germline V gene. The CDR3 loop reads CASSSQGAQLFSQETQYF.

The V call is TRBV20-1, the J call TRBJ1-4; TCRdb gives TRBD1 as the D gene, but with no DNA this cannot be confirmed. The CDR3 extends over 13 amino acids. Germline CDR1 and CDR2: DFQATT and SNEGSKA (reference sequence). The CDR3 reads CSAPTGEKEKLFF.

V gene TRBV29-1 combines with J gene TRBJ2-3; no DNA is available, so the TRBD2 call from TCRdb remains unchecked. Germline values: CDR1 SQVTM, CDR2 ANQGSEA. This CDR3 comprises 14 residues. The CDR3 spells CSFRAGTSRDTQYF.

The rearrangement links TRBV29-1 to TRBJ2-7; TCRdb's D call, TRBD1, is unchecked because there is no DNA. Per germline, CDR1 SQVTM and CDR2 ANQGSEA. This CDR3 comprises 12 residues. CDR3 sequence reads: CSVESGVGEQYF.

This clonotype counts as medium-sized by frequency. The genes are TRBV11-2 and TRBJ2-2. This CDR3 is 16 amino acids long. Germline CDR1 reads SGHAT; CDR2 reads FQNNGV. The CDR3 spells CASSLIGQLNTGELFF. Full variable domain (rest looked up from reference TRBV11-2 and TRBJ2-2): EAGVAQSPRYKIIEKRQSVAFWCNPISGHATLYWYQQILGQGPKLLIQFQNNGVVDDSQLPKDRFSAERLKGVDSTLKIQPAKLEDSAVYLCASSLIGQLNTGELFFGEGSRLTVL.

The chain uses TRBV7-2 and TRBJ2-7; TCRdb's D call of TRBD1 is untestable without DNA. CDR1 is SGHTA, CDR2 FQGNSA, per germline. The CDR3 consists of 15 residues. CDR3 residues: CASSVFGGEPYEQYF. The entire variable domain, with the rest obtained from reference TRBV7-2 and TRBJ2-7, is as follows: GAGVSQSPSNKVTEKGKDVELRCDPISGHTALYWYRQSLGQGLEFLIYFQGNSAPDKSGLPSDRFSAERTGGSVSTLTIQRTQQEDSAVYLCASSVFGGEPYEQYFGPGTRLTVT.

J is TRBJ1-2 and V is TRBV29-1. The CDR3 consists of 13 residues. From germline, CDR1 is SQVTM and CDR2 ANQGSEA. CDR3: CSVDPGGNYGYTF.

V is TRBV27 and J is TRBJ2-1; the D call from TCRdb, TRBD2, cannot be confirmed without DNA. Germline V gene lookup returns CDR1 MNHEY and CDR2 SMNVEV (reference sequence). CDR3 length: 15 amino acids. CDR3 sequence: CASSLLAGGHNEQFF.

This chain connects TRBV4-3 to TRBJ2-7; TCRdb's D call, TRBD1, is unchecked because there is no DNA. Germline V lookup: CDR1 LGHNA, CDR2 YSLEER. The CDR3 covers 15 residues. CDR3 region: CASSQDYPGVYEQYF.

The chain couples TRBV11-2 to TRBJ2-7; TCRdb picks TRBD1, but there is no DNA to check that call. CDR1 SGHAT and CDR2 FQNNGV come from the germline V gene. This CDR3 contains 13 residues. This CDR3 reads CASSFTGSYEQYF.

The chain uses TRBV7-6 and TRBJ2-2; with no DNA, the TCRdb D assignment of TRBD1 cannot be verified. The CDR3 length is 15 residues. The V gene's germline CDR1 is SGHVS and CDR2 FNYEAQ. CDR3: CASSPGTANTGELFF.

The rearrangement uses TRBV29-1 and TRBJ2-5; checking the TCRdb D call of TRBD1 is not possible without DNA. CDR3 length equals 14 residues. Germline-derived CDR1 and CDR2 are SQVTM and ANQGSEA. CDR3 sequence: CSVGDGRYQETQYF.

The genes are TRBV2 and TRBJ2-4. The CDR3 totals 11 residues. Per the germline V gene, CDR1 is SNHLY and CDR2 is FYNNEI. The CDR3 spells CASSGGYRTYF.

The J gene is TRBJ2-5, the V gene TRBV7-9; the TRBD1 assignment by TCRdb is unverifiable without DNA. This CDR3 has 14 amino acids. CDR1 SEHNR and CDR2 FQNEAQ come from the germline V gene (reference sequence). The CDR3 sequence is CASSPMDRQETQYF.

The CDR3: CSGKRPSTDTQYF. The chain is built from TRBV29-1 and TRBJ2-3. Germline V lookup: CDR1 SQVTM, CDR2 ANQGSEA. This CDR3 has 13 residues.

The CDR3 is CSVGAGVEAFF. This chain links TRBV29-1 with TRBJ1-1; TCRdb gives TRBD1 as the D gene, but with no DNA this cannot be confirmed. This CDR3 is 11 amino acids long. From germline, CDR1 is SQVTM and CDR2 ANQGSEA. The full variable domain, its missing parts supplied by reference TRBV29-1 and TRBJ1-1, is SAVISQKPSRDICQRGTSLTIQCQVDSQVTMMFWYRQQPGQSLTLIATANQGSEATYESGFVIDKFPISRPNLTFSTLTVSNMSPEDSSIYLCSVGAGVEAFFGQGTRLTVV.

The chain employs TRBV20-1 and TRBJ1-5; TCRdb names TRBD1, which stays unverified in the absence of DNA. Germline CDR1 reads DFQATT; CDR2 reads SNEGSKA (reference sequence). The CDR3 is 15 amino acids. CDR3 residues: CSAREFGQGYQPQHF.

The chain recombines TRBV11-2 with TRBJ2-2. CDR3 length equals 17 residues. Germline lookup yields CDR1 SGHAT and CDR2 FQNNGV. CDR3 residues: CASSLEVPTKNTGELFF.

The rearrangement uses TRBV29-1 and TRBJ2-7; TCRdb's D gene call, TRBD1, goes unchecked for lack of DNA. Germline values: CDR1 SQVTM, CDR2 ANQGSEA. The length of the CDR3 is 14 residues. CDR3 amino acids: CSVEDRDIDYEQYF.

This chain uses TRBV27 with TRBJ1-4. CDR3 length: 14 residues. CDR1 and CDR2 (germline): MNHEY, SMNVEV (reference sequence). CDR3 amino acids: CASSLGVMREKLFF.

The chain is built from TRBV12-3 or TRBV12-4 and TRBJ2-3; TCRdb's D gene call, TRBD2, goes unchecked for lack of DNA. CDR3 size: 16 residues. The CDR3 sequence: CASTLLTSGATDTQYF.

The CDR3 loop is CASEGAANTEAFF. The rearrangement joins TRBV5-5 to TRBJ1-1; TCRdb's D call, TRBD1, is unchecked because there is no DNA. Germline assignment: CDR1 SGHKS and CDR2 YYEKEE (reference sequence). There are 13 residues in the CDR3.

The chain joins TRBV29-1 to TRBJ2-7; TCRdb's assignment of TRBD1 cannot be checked, as there is no DNA. This CDR3 spans 12 amino acids. Germline values: CDR1 SQVTM, CDR2 ANQGSEA. The CDR3 here is CSVRDWGYEQYF.

The V and J genes are TRBV7-9 and TRBJ1-4. This CDR3 has 12 residues. The germline V gene has CDR1 SEHNR and CDR2 FQNEAQ (reference sequence). The chain's CDR3 is CASSLMNEKLFF. Variable domain in full (rest from reference TRBV7-9 and TRBJ1-4): DTGVSQNPRHKITKRGQNVTFRCDPISEHNRLYWYRQTLGQGPEFLTYFQNEAQLEKSRLLSDRFSAERPKGSFSTLEIQRTEQGDSAMYLCASSLMNEKLFFGSGTQLSVL.